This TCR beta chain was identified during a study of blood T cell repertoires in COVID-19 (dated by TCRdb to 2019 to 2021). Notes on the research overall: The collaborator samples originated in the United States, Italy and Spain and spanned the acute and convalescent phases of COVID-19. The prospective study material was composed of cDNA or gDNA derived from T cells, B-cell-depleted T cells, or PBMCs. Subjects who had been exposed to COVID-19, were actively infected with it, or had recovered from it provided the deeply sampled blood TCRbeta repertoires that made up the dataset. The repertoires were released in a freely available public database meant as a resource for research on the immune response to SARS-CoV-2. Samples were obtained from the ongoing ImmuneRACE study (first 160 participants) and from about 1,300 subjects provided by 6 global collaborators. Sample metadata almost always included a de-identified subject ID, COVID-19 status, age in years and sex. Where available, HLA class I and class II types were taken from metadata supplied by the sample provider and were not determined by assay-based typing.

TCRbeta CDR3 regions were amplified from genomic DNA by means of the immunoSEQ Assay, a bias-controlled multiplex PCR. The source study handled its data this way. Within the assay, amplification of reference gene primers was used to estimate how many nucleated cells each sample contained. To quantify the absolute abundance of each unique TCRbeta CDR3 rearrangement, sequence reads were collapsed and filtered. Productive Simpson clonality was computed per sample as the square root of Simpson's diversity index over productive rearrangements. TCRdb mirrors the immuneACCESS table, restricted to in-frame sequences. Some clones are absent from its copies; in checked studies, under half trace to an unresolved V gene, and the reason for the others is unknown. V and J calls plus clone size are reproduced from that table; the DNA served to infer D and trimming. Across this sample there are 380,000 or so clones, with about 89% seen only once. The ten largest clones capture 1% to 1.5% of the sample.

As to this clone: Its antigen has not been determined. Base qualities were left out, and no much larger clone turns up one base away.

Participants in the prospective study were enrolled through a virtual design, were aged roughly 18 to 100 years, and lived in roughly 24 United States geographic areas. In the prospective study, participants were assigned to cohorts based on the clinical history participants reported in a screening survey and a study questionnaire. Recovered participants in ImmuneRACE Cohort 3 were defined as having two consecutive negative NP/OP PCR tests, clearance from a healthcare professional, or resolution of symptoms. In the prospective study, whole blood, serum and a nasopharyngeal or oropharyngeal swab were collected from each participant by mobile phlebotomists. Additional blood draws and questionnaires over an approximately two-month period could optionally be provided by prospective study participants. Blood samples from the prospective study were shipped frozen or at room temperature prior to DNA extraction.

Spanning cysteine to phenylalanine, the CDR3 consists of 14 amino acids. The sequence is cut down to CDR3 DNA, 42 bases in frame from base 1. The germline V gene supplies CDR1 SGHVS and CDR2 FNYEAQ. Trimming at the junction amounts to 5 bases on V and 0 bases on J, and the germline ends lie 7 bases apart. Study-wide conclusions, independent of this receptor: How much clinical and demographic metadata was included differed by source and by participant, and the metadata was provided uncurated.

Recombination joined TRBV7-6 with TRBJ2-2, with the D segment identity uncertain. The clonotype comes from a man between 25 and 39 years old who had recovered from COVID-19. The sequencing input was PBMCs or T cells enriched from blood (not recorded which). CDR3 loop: CASSNQANTGELFF. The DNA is TGTGCCAGCAGCAACCAGGCGAACACCGGGGAGCTGTTTTTT.